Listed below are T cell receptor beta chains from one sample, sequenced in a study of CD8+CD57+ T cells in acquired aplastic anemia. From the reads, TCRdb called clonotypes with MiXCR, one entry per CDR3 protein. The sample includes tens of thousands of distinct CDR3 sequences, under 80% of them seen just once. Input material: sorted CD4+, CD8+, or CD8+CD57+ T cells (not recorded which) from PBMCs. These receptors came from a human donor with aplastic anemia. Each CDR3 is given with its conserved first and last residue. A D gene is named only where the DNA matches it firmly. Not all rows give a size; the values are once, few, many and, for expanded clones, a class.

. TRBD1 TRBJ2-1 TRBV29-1 CSVEVGGTFGEQFF TGCAGCGTTGAGGTAGGGGGCACTTTCGGTGAGCAGTTCTTC
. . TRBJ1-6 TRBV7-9 CASSDPRPNSPLHF TGTGCCAGCAGTGACCCCCGACCTAATTCACCCCTCCACTTT
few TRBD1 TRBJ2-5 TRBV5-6 CASSLSAGGETQYF TGTGCCAGCAGCTTGTCGGCAGGGGGAGAGACCCAGTACTTC
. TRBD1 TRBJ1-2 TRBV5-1 CASSELGQSAYGYTF TGCGCCAGCAGCGAGTTGGGACAGTCGGCCTATGGCTACACCTTC
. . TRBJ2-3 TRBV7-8 CASSQRLFTDTQYF TGTGCCAGCAGCCAAAGACTGTTCACAGATACGCAGTATTTT
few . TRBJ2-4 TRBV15 CATSRGRGLAKNIQYF TGTGCCACCAGCAGGGGGAGAGGGCTAGCCAAAAACATTCAGTACTTC
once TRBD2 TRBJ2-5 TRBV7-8 CASSLQFPTSGAGETQYF TGTGCCAGCAGCTTACAATTCCCAACTAGCGGGGCTGGAGAGACCCAGTACTTC
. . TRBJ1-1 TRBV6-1 CASHQGPNTEAFF TGTGCCAGTCACCAGGGTCCGAACACTGAAGCTTTCTTT
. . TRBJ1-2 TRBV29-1 CSVAVEGSLDGYTF TGCAGCGTTGCGGTGGAGGGAAGTTTGGATGGCTACACCTTC
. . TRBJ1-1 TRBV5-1 CASSIQGMGAEAFF TGCGCCAGCAGCATCCAGGGGATGGGAGCTGAAGCTTTCTTT
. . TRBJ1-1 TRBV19 CASSIGGRGTEAFF TGTGCCAGTAGTATCGGGGGAAGAGGCACTGAAGCTTTCTTT
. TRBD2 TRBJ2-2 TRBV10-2 CASTGTSGRTTGELFF TGCGCCAGCACCGGGACTAGCGGGAGGACCACCGGGGAGCTGTTTTTT
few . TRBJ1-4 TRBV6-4 CASSEYGQPNEKLFF TGTGCCAGCAGTGAATATGGCCAGCCTAATGAAAAACTGTTTTTT
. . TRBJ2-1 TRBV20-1 CSARDASGPPYNEQFF TGCAGTGCTAGGGACGCGAGCGGACCTCCCTACAATGAGCAGTTCTTC
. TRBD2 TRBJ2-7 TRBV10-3 CATGTSGSYEQYF TGTGCCACCGGGACTAGCGGGAGCTACGAGCAGTACTTC
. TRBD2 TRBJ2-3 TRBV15 CATSRGGRAENTQYF TGTGCCACCAGCAGAGGCGGGAGGGCCGAGAATACGCAGTATTTT
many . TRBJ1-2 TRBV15 CATSRVGVAGYTF TGTGCCACCAGCAGAGTTGGGGTGGCTGGCTACACCTTC
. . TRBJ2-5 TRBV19 CASSGTWTEQETQYF TGTGCCAGTTCGGGCACATGGACAGAGCAAGAGACCCAGTACTTC